This T cell receptor (beta chain) was documented in a study of CD8 T cells in ankylosing spondylitis. By quantitative 5'-RACE with molecular barcodes, the TCR beta libraries were made. TCRdb reprocessed the 5' RACE reads via MiXCR and lists one record per CDR3 protein. The sample includes over 400,000 distinct CDR3 sequences, 25% to 30% of them seen just once. As to this clonotype: As yet, its antigen is unknown.

Notes on the study in general: Clones linked to the disease showed a CD8+ phenotype. They occurred at relatively low frequencies in peripheral blood. Certain motif variants had earlier been reported in reactive arthritis synovial fluid and blood. Ankylosing spondylitis blood appeared to carry a characteristic TCR beta motif of roughly eight highly homologous variants. The clones that were linked to disease were reported to be significantly enriched in matched synovial fluid samples from ankylosing spondylitis patients.

Material for sequencing was blood, either unsorted or a sorted T cell fraction (not recorded which). This clonotype was obtained from a male donor with ankylosing spondylitis.

CDR3 region: CASNPGTHYNSPLHF. Written as DNA, the CDR3 is TGTGCCTCCAATCCAGGGACCCACTATAATTCACCCCTCCACTTT. The rearrangement uses TRBV10-3 and TRBJ1-6; TRBD1 is a possible D gene (5 bases). The V gene's germline CDR1 is ENHRY and CDR2 SYGVKD. The CDR3 is 15 amino acids. Trimming shortened V by 11 bases and J by 3 bases, and 17 bases separated the two germline ends.